This TCR beta chain was captured in a study of early T cells in non-severe SARS-CoV-2 infection. Study details: Chains stayed unpaired after sequencing of bulk RNA from unsorted whole blood. Study outcomes and limitations: Missing private and CD4 specificities, VDJdb matching favored anti-spike CD8 responses.

Molecules of cDNA were individually given unique molecular identifiers that were attached to them. TCRdb processed the 5' RACE reads anew with MiXCR; each CDR3 protein has one entry. The data show 25,000 to 30,000 distinct CDR3 sequences, with over 8.5% seen just once and roughly 15% held by the top ten. V gave up 2 bases and J gave up 1 base, with 6 bases separating them. Per germline, CDR1 MNHEY and CDR2 SVGEGT. The CDR3 length is 14 residues. This clonotype was detected many times. Its antigen is not known. The genes are TRBV6-2 or TRBV6-3 and TRBJ1-5; D uncertain. This TCR derives from an adult who was a healthcare worker with PCR-confirmed SARS-CoV-2 infection or an uninfected control (not recorded which). Sequenced material: whole blood. The CDR3 DNA reads as TGTGCCAGCAGTTACGAGGAGAGCAATCAGCCCCAGCATTTT. Encoded protein: CASSYEESNQPQHF.